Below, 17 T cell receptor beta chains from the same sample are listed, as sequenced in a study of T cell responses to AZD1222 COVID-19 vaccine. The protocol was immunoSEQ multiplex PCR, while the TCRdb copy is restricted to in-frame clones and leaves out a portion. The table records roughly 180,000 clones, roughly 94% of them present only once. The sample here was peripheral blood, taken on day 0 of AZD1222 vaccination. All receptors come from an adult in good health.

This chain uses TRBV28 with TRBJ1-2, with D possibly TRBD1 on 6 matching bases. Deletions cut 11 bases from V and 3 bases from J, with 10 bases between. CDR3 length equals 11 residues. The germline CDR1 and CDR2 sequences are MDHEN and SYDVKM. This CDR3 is CASGGDYGYTF. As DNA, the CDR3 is TGTGCCTCCGGGGGCGACTATGGCTACACCTTC.

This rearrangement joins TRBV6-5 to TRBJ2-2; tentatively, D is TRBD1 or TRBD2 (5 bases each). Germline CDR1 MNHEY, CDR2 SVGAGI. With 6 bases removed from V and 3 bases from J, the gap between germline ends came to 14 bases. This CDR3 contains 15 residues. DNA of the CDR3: TGTGCCAGCAGCATGGGGGATCGGCACACCGGGGAGCTGTTTTTT. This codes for CASSMGDRHTGELFF.

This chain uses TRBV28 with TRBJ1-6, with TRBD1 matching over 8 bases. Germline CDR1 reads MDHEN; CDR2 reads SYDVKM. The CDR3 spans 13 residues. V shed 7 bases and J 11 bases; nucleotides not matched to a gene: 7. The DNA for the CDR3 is TGTGCCAGCATCACAGGGGGAGAGGCACCCCTCCACTTT. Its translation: CASITGGEAPLHF.

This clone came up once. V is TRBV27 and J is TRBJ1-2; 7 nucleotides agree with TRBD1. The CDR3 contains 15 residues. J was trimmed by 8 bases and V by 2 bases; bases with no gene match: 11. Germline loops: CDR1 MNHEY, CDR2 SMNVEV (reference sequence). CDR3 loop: CASSLGSSTGNGYTF. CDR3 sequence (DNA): TGTGCCAGCAGTTTAGGGTCCTCGACAGGGAACGGCTACACCTTC.

In DNA form, the CDR3 reads TGTGCCAGCAGCCCCAGAGAGAACTCAGGCTACACCTTC. Translation gives CASSPRENSGYTF. The J gene is TRBJ1-2, the V gene TRBV6-5; D is unclear. This CDR3 has 13 residues. V shed 6 bases and J shed 8 bases, with 16 bases lying between them. In germline, CDR1 is MNHEY, CDR2 SVGAGI.

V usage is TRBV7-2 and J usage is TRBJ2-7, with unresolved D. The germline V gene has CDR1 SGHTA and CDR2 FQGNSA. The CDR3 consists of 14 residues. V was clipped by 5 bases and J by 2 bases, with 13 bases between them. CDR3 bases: TGTGCCAGCAGCCGGAAGACTGGGGCCTACGAGCAGTACTTC. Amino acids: CASSRKTGAYEQYF.

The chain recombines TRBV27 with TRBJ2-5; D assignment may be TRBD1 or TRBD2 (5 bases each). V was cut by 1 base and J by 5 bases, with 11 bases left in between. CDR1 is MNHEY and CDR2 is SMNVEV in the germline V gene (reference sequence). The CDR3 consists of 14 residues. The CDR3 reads CASSLWDPRETQYF. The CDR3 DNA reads TGTGCCAGCAGTTTATGGGACCCGCGGGAGACCCAGTACTTC.

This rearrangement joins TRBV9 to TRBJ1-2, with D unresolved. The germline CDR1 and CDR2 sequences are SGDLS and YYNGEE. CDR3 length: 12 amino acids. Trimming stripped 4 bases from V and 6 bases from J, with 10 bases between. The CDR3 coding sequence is TGTGCCAGCAGCTCGAGCCTCCATGGCTACACCTTC. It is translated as CASSSSLHGYTF.

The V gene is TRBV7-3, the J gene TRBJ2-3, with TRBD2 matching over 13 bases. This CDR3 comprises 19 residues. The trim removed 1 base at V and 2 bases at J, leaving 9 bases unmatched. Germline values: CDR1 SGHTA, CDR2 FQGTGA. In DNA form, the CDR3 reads TGTGCCAGCAGCTTAATCCGCCTTACTAGCGGGAGGGCCACAGATACGCAGTATTTT. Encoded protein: CASSLIRLTSGRATDTQYF.

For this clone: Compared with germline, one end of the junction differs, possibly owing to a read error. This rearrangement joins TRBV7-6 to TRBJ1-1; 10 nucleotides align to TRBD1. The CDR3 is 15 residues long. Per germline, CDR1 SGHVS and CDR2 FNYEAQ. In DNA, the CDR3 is TGTGCCAGCAGCGAGGGACAGGGGAGAAACAGTGAAGCTTTCTTT. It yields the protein CASSEGQGRNSEAFF.

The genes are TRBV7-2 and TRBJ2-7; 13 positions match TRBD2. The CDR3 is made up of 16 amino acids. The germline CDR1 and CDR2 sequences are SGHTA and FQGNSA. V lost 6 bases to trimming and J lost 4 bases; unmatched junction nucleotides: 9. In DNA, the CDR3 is TGTGCCAGCAGACCAACTAGCGGGAGGGCCGTTTACGAGCAGTACTTC. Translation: CASRPTSGRAVYEQYF.

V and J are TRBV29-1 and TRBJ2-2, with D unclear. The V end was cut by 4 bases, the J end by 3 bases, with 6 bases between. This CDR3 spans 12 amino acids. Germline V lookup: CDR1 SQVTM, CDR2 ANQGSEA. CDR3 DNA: TGCAGCGTTGTTGCCCACACCGGGGAGCTGTTTTTT. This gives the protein CSVVAHTGELFF.

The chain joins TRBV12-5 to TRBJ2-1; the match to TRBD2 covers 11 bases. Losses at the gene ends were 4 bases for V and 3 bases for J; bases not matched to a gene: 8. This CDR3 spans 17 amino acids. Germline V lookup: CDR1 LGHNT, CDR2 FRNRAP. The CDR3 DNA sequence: TGTGCTAGTGGTTCCCTCGGGACTAGCGGCTTCTACAATGAGCAGTTCTTC. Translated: CASGSLGTSGFYNEQFF.

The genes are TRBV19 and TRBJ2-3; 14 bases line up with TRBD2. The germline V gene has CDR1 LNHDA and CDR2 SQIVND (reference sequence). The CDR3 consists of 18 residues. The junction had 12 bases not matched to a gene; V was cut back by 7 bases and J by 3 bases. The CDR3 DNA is TGTGCCAGTACCAAAGGACTAGCGGGAGGCGTTAAAACAGATACGCAGTATTTT. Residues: CASTKGLAGGVKTDTQYF.

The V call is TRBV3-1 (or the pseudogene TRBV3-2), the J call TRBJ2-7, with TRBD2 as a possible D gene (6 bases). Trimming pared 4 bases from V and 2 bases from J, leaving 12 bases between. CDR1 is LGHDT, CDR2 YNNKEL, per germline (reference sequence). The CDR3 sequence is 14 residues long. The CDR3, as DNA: TGTGCCAGCAGCCGCCGCGGAGGGGCCTACGAGCAGTACTTC. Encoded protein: CASSRRGGAYEQYF.

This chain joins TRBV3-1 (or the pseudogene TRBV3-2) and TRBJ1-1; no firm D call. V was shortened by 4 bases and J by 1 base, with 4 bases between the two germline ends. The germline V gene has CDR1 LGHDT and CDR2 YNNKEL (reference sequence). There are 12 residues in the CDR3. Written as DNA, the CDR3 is TGTGCCAGCAGCCTAAGGAACACTGAAGCTTTCTTT. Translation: CASSLRNTEAFF.

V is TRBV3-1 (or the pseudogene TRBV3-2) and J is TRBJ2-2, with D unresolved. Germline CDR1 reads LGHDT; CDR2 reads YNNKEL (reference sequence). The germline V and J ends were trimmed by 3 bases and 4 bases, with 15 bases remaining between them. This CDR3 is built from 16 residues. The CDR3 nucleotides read TGTGCCAGCAGCCAGGGCCCCGGTACGGTCACCGGGGAGCTGTTTTTT. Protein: CASSQGPGTVTGELFF.